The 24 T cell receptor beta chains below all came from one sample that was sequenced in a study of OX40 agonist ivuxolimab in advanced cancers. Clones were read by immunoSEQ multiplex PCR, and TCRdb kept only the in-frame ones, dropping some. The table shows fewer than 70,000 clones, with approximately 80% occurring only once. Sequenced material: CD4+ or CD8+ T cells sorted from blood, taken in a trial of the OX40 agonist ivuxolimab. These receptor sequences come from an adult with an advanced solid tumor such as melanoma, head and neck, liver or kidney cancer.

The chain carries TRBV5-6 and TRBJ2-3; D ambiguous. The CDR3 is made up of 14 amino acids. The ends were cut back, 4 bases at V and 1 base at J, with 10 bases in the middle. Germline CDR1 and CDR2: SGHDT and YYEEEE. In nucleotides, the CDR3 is TGTGCCAGCAGCCCCCCGGCTCGCACAGATACGCAGTATTTT. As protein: CASSPPARTDTQYF.

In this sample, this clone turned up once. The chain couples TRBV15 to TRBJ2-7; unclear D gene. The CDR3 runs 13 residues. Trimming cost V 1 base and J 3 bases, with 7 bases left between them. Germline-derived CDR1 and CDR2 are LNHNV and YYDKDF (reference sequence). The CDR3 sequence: CATSRGPYYEQYF. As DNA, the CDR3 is TGTGCCACCAGCAGAGGACCGTACTACGAGCAGTACTTC.

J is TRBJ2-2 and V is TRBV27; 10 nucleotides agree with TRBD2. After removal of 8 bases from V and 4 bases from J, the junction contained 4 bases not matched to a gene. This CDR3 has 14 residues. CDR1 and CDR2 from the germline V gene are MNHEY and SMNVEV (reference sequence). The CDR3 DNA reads TGTGCCAGCGGAGGACTAGCGGCCACCGGGGAGCTGTTTTTT. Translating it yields CASGGLAATGELFF.

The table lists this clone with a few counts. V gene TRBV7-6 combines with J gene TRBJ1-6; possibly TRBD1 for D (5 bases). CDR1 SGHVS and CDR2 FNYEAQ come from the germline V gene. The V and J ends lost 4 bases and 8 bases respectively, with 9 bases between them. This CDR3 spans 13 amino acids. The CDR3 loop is CASSSQDYSPLHF. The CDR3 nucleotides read TGTGCCAGCAGCTCACAGGATTATTCACCCCTCCACTTT.

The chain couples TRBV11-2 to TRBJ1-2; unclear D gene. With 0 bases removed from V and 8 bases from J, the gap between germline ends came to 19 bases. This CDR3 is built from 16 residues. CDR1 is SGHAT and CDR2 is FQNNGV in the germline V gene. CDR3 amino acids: CASSLDYSSGVGGYTF. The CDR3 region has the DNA TGTGCCAGCAGCTTAGATTACAGTTCCGGGGTTGGGGGCTACACCTTC.

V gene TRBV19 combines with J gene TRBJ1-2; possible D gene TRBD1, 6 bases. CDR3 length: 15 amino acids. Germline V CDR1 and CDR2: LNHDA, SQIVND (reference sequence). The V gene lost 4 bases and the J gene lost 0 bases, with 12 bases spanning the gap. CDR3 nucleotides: TGTGCCAGTAGTACGCCCGGGACAACTAACTATGGCTACACCTTC. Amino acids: CASSTPGTTNYGYTF. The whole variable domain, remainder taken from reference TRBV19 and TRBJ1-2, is DGGITQSPKYLFRKEGQNVTLSCEQNLNHDAMYWYRQDPGQGLRLIYYSQIVNDFQKGDIAEGYSVSREKKESFPLTVTSAQKNPTAFYLCASSTPGTTNYGYTFGSGTRLTVV.

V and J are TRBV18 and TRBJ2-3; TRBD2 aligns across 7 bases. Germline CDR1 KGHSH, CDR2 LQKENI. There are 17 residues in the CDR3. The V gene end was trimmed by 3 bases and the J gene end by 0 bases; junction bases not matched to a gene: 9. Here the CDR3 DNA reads TGTGCCAGCTCACCCCCGAAACTAGCGCACAGCACAGATACGCAGTATTTT. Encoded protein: CASSPPKLAHSTDTQYF.

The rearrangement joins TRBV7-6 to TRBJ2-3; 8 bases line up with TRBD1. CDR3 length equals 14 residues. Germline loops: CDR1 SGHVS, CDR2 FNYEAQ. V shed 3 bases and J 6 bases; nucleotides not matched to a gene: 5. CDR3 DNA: TGTGCCAGCAGCTTGATAACAGGGGGTGATACGCAGTATTTT. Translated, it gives CASSLITGGDTQYF.

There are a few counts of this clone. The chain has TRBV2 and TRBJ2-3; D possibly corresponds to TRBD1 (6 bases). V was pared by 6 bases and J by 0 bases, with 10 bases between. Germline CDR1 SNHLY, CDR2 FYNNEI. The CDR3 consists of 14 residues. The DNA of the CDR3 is TGTGCCAGCAGGCCGGGACATAGCACAGATACGCAGTATTTT. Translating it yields CASRPGHSTDTQYF.

The CDR3 region is CASSLATSGRAQQFF. The CDR3 DNA sequence: TGTGCCAGCAGCTTAGCGACTAGCGGGAGGGCACAGCAGTTCTTC. The chain joins TRBV7-9 to TRBJ2-1; 14 positions match TRBD2. Germline V CDR1 and CDR2: SEHNR, FQNEAQ (reference sequence). The V segment lost 0 bases and the J segment 11 bases; nucleotides outside the gene matches: 3. The CDR3 totals 15 residues.

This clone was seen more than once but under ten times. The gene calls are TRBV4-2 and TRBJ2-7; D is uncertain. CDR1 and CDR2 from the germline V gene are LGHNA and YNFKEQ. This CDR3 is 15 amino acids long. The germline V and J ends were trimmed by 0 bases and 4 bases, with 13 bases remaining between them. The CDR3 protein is CASSQDYSRLYEQYF. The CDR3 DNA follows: TGTGCCAGCAGCCAAGATTACTCCCGGTTGTACGAGCAGTACTTC.

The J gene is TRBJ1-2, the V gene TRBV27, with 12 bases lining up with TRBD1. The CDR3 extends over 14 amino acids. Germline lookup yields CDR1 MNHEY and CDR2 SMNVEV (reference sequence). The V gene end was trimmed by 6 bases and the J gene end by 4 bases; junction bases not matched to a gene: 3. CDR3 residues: CASRGTGGGYGYTF. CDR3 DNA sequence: TGTGCCAGCAGAGGGACAGGGGGCGGCTATGGCTACACCTTC.

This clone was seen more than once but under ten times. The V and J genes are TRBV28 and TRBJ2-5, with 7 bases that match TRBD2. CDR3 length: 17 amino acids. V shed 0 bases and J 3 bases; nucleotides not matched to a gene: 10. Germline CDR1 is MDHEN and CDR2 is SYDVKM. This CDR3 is CASSLWDWGRGEETQYF. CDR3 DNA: TGTGCCAGCAGTTTATGGGATTGGGGACGGGGGGAAGAGACCCAGTACTTC.

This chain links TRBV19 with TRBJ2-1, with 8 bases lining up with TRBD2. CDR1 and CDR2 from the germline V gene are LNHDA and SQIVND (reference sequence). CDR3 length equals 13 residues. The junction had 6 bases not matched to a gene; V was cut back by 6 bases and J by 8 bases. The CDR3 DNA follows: TGTGCCAGTAGGAGCGGGAGTAGCGATGAGCAGTTCTTC. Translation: CASRSGSSDEQFF.

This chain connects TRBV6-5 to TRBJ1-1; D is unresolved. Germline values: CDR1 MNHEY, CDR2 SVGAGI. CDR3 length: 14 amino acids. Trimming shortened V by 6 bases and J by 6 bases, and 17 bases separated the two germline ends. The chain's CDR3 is CASSTWYREAEAFF. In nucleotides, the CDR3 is TGTGCCAGCAGCACCTGGTATAGGGAGGCTGAAGCTTTCTTT.

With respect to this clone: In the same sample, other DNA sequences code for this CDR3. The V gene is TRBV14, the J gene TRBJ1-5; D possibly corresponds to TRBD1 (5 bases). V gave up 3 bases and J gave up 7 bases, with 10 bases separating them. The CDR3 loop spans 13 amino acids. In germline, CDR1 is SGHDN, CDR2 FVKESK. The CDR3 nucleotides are TGTGCCAGCAGCCAGGGGGAGGGACAGCCCCAGCATTTT. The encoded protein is CASSQGEGQPQHF. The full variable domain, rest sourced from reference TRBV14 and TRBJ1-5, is EAGVTQFPSHSVIEKGQTVTLRCDPISGHDNLYWYRRVMGKEIKFLLHFVKESKQDESGMPNNRFLAERTGGTYSTLKVQPAELEDSGVYFCASSQGEGQPQHFGDGTRLSIL.

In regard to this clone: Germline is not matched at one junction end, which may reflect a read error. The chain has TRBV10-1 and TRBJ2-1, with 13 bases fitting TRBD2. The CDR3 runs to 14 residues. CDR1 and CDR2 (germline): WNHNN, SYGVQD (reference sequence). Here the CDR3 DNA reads TGCGCCAGCAGTACCGGGACTAGCGGGAATGGGCAGTTCTTC. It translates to CASSTGTSGNGQFF.

The CDR3 region has the DNA TGTGCCAGCAGTCCGTCTGAGTGGACCACTGAAGCTTTCTTT. It yields the protein CASSPSEWTTEAFF. J is TRBJ1-1 and V is TRBV28; D is unresolved. Germline V gene sequence: CDR1 MDHEN, CDR2 SYDVKM. The CDR3 is made up of 14 amino acids. Trimming cost V 5 bases and J 4 bases, with 14 bases left between them.

This chain's CDR3 is CASSQDGGRTEAFF. Here the CDR3 DNA reads TGTGCCAGCAGCCAAGACGGGGGGAGGACTGAAGCTTTCTTT. The chain is built from TRBV14 and TRBJ1-1, with a possible D match to TRBD1 (5 bases). CDR1 SGHDN and CDR2 FVKESK come from the germline V gene. This CDR3 comprises 14 residues. Trimming shortened V by 0 bases and J by 5 bases, and 10 bases separated the two germline ends.

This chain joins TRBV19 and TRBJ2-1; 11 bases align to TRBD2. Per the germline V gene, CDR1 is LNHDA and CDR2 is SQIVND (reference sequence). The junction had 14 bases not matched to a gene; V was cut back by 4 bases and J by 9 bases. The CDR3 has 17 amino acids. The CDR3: CASSTGTSGPRLSEQFF. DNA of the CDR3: TGTGCCAGTAGTACCGGGACTAGCGGACCCAGGTTAAGTGAGCAGTTCTTC. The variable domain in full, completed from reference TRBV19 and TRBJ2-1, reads DGGITQSPKYLFRKEGQNVTLSCEQNLNHDAMYWYRQDPGQGLRLIYYSQIVNDFQKGDIAEGYSVSREKKESFPLTVTSAQKNPTAFYLCASSTGTSGPRLSEQFFGPGTRLTVL.

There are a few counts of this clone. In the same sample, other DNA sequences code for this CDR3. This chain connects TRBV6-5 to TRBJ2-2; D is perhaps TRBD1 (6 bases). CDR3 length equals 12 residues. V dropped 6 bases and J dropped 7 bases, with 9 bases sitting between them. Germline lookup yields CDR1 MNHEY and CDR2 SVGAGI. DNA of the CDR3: TGTGCCAGCAGGGGGACATTCGGGGAGCTGTTTTTT. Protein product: CASRGTFGELFF.

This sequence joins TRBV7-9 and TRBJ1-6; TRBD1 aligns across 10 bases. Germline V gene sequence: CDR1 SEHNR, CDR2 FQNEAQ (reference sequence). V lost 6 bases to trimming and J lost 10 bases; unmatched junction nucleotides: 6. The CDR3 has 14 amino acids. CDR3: CASRGDRGRSPLHF. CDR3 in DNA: TGTGCCAGCAGGGGGGACAGGGGTAGATCACCCCTCCACTTT.

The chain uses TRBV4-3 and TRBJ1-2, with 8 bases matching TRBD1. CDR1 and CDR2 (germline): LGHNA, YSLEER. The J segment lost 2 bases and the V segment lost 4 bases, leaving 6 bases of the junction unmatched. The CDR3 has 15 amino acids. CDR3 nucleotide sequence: TGCGCCAGCAGCCTCGGACAGGGCCCCAACTATGGCTACACCTTC. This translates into CASSLGQGPNYGYTF.

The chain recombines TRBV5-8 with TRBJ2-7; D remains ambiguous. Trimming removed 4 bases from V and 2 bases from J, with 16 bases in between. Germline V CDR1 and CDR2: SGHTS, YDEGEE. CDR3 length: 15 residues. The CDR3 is CASSLVQDRTYEQYF. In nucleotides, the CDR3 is TGTGCCAGCAGCCTCGTCCAAGATCGGACCTACGAGCAGTACTTC.